This TCR beta chain emerged from a study of response to subunit inactivated influenza vaccine. TCRdb re-derived calls from the RT-PCR reads in MiXCR, one entry per CDR3 protein. The sample has 500,000 to 600,000 distinct CDR3 sequences, more than 15% seen once. Germline values: CDR1 SGHRS, CDR2 YFSETQ. This CDR3 is built from 14 residues. V was pared by 4 bases and J by 1 base, with 12 bases between. The V and J genes are TRBV5-1 and TRBJ2-7; D is possibly TRBD1 (6 bases). This clonotype was sampled from a man between 50 and 69 years old who received an inactivated influenza vaccine. This sample comprised CD4+ T cells sorted from PBMCs, obtained less than 25 months after vaccination. The CDR3 DNA reads TGCGCCAGCAGCATAGACAGGTATTCCTACGAGCAGTACTTC. It specifies CASSIDRYSYEQYF.